Below are 24 T cell receptor beta chains sequenced from a single sample in a study of T cell changes during pregnancy in multiple sclerosis. Here immunoSEQ multiplex PCR was the method, and the copy in TCRdb shows in-frame clones only, minus some. In the table there are tens of thousands of clones, 85% to 95% of which are singletons. The sequenced sample was CD4+ T cells from peripheral blood mononuclear cells, obtained in the first trimester of pregnancy. These receptor sequences come from a female donor with multiple sclerosis, enrolled in a pregnancy study.

This clone was counted once. The chain couples TRBV5-8 to TRBJ1-5; TRBD1 agrees at 7 bases. V shed 3 bases, J shed 0 bases, and the junction held 6 bases outside the gene matches. The length of the CDR3 is 16 residues. Germline V gene sequence: CDR1 SGHTS, CDR2 YDEGEE. The CDR3 is CASSSLTGYSNQPQHF. The CDR3 bases are TGTGCCAGCAGCTCTTTGACAGGGTATAGCAATCAGCCCCAGCATTTT.

The chain has TRBV6-5 and TRBJ1-2; 7 nucleotides agree with TRBD1. Losses at the gene ends were 5 bases for V and 8 bases for J; bases not matched to a gene: 14. The V gene's germline CDR1 is MNHEY and CDR2 SVGAGI. This CDR3 is built from 15 residues. DNA for the CDR3: TGTGCCAGCAGTAGTCCCGGGACAGTTCCGGGGGGCTACACCTTC. Translation: CASSSPGTVPGGYTF.

The chain is built from TRBV2 and TRBJ1-1, with D perhaps matching TRBD1 (6 bases). Trimming removed 6 bases at V and 1 base at J, with 12 bases between. The CDR3 is 14 residues long. Per germline, CDR1 SNHLY and CDR2 FYNNEI. CDR3 sequence reads: CASRGGQSNTEAFF. The CDR3 DNA sequence: TGTGCCAGCAGGGGTGGACAGTCGAACACTGAAGCTTTCTTT.

DNA for the CDR3: TGTGCCAGCAATGCTGGAGGGACGGACTACGAGCAGTACTTC. Translation gives CASNAGGTDYEQYF. The chain has TRBV6-1 and TRBJ2-7, with D perhaps matching TRBD2 (6 bases). Looked up from germline, CDR1 is MNHNS and CDR2 is SASEGT. The CDR3 sequence is 14 residues long. With 7 bases removed from V and 3 bases from J, the gap between germline ends came to 16 bases.

The chain carries TRBV7-9 and TRBJ2-3; perhaps TRBD2 as D (7 bases). Trimming took 1 base from V and 2 from J, leaving 13 bases between them. Germline V CDR1 and CDR2: SEHNR, FQNEAQ (reference sequence). CDR3 length: 16 amino acids. This CDR3 is CASSLGAGALTDTQYF. In DNA, the CDR3 is TGTGCCAGCAGCTTAGGGGCGGGGGCCCTCACAGATACGCAGTATTTT.

As DNA, the CDR3 is TGTGCCAGCAGCCGCGGAGAGGGGAACACCGGGGAGCTGTTTTTT. Encoded protein: CASSRGEGNTGELFF. This chain connects TRBV5-4 to TRBJ2-2; perhaps TRBD2 as D (5 bases). Trimming pared 4 bases from V and 1 base from J, leaving 11 bases between. Per germline, CDR1 SGHNT and CDR2 YYREEE (reference sequence). This CDR3 region has 15 residues.

This chain links TRBV6-1 with TRBJ2-3, with D maybe TRBD2 (7 bases). CDR1 and CDR2 (germline): MNHNS, SASEGT. This CDR3 is built from 16 residues. Trimming removed 1 base at V and 2 bases at J, with 13 bases between. CDR3 protein: CASSEGGGGHTDTQYF. Here the CDR3 DNA reads TGTGCCAGCAGTGAAGGGGGCGGGGGACACACAGATACGCAGTATTTT.

This chain uses TRBV6-5 with TRBJ1-2, with a possible D match to TRBD1 (5 bases). This CDR3 is 13 amino acids long. The V gene lost 7 bases and the J gene lost 5 bases, with 14 bases spanning the gap. From germline, CDR1 is MNHEY and CDR2 SVGAGI. The CDR3 here is CASIRAGQYGYTF. Written as DNA, the CDR3 is TGTGCCAGCATACGCGCAGGGCAATATGGCTACACCTTC.

This chain joins TRBV19 and TRBJ2-3; 9 bases match TRBD2. Trimming at V came to 0 bases and at J to 3 bases, leaving 4 bases not matched to a gene. The CDR3 runs to 16 residues. Looked up from germline, CDR1 is LNHDA and CDR2 is SQIVND (reference sequence). The CDR3 DNA reads TGTGCCAGTAGTATAGACCTAGCGGGGAGGACAGATACGCAGTATTTT. Translated: CASSIDLAGRTDTQYF.

This chain uses TRBV4-1 with TRBJ1-2, with a possible D match to TRBD1 (6 bases). CDR1 MGHRA and CDR2 YSYEKL come from the germline V gene. CDR3 length equals 17 residues. Trimming shortened V by 5 bases and J by 1 base, and 20 bases separated the two germline ends. For the CDR3, the DNA is TGCGCCAGCAGCGTGGTGGAAGGGGGATTTGGTAACTATGGCTACACCTTC. Its translation is CASSVVEGGFGNYGYTF.

The chain has TRBV19 and TRBJ1-1; D is uncertain. This CDR3 is 15 amino acids long. Germline values: CDR1 LNHDA, CDR2 SQIVND (reference sequence). V was shortened by 0 bases and J by 0 bases, with 8 bases between the two germline ends. This CDR3 reads CASSIDWAVNTEAFF. The CDR3 bases are TGTGCCAGTAGTATAGATTGGGCAGTGAACACTGAAGCTTTCTTT.

The rearrangement uses TRBV7-2 and TRBJ1-2; tentatively, D is TRBD1 (6 bases). CDR1 is SGHTA, CDR2 FQGNSA, per germline. The CDR3 contains 13 residues. Trimming left V 5 bases short and J 2 bases short, with 9 bases between. The CDR3 DNA is TGTGCCAGCAGCATTGACAGGAACTATGGCTACACCTTC. It encodes CASSIDRNYGYTF. Based on the CDR3 plus reference TRBV7-2 and TRBJ1-2, the full variable domain is GAGVSQSPSNKVTEKGKDVELRCDPISGHTALYWYRQSLGQGLEFLIYFQGNSAPDKSGLPSDRFSAERTGGSVSTLTIQRTQQEDSAVYLCASSIDRNYGYTFGSGTRLTVV.

This clone was detected once. This chain joins TRBV5-6 and TRBJ2-1; D gene unclear. Between the trimmed V and J ends, which lost 3 bases and 0 bases, there was a span of 10 bases. Germline V lookup: CDR1 SGHDT, CDR2 YYEEEE. The CDR3 runs to 15 residues. CDR3 DNA sequence: TGTGCCAGCAGCTCTGCTAGGAGCTCCTACAATGAGCAGTTCTTC. The encoded protein is CASSSARSSYNEQFF.

The rearrangement joins TRBV6-1 to TRBJ2-5, with a weak D call TRBD2 (5 bases). Germline loops: CDR1 MNHNS, CDR2 SASEGT. V was clipped by 10 bases and J by 1 base, with 13 bases between them. The length of the CDR3 is 13 residues. The CDR3 protein is CATEGGLQETQYF. CDR3 coding DNA: TGTGCCACCGAGGGCGGACTCCAAGAGACCCAGTACTTC.

This chain links TRBV7-9 with TRBJ2-4; TRBD2 matches 7 bases. There are 14 residues in the CDR3. Trimming removed 5 bases from V and 11 bases from J; junction bases left unmatched: 12. The germline CDR1 and CDR2 sequences are SEHNR and FQNEAQ (reference sequence). The CDR3 spells CASSSGTHQFVQYF. The CDR3 DNA reads TGTGCCAGCAGCAGCGGGACCCACCAGTTCGTTCAGTACTTC.

The chain carries TRBV12-5 and TRBJ1-1; D not resolved. Trimming left V 5 bases short and J 4 bases short, with 5 bases between. There are 11 residues in the CDR3. Per the germline V gene, CDR1 is LGHNT and CDR2 is FRNRAP. CDR3 nucleotide sequence: TGTGCTAGTGGTCATAGCACTGAAGCTTTCTTT. Protein: CASGHSTEAFF.

V gene TRBV11-3 combines with J gene TRBJ1-1; TRBD1 matches at 9 bases. CDR1 is SGHNT, CDR2 YENEEA, per germline. There are 15 residues in the CDR3. V was pared by 5 bases and J by 0 bases, with 4 bases of the junction left unmatched. In DNA form, the CDR3 reads TGTGCCAGCAGCCTGGGACAGGGTATGAACACTGAAGCTTTCTTT. It codes for CASSLGQGMNTEAFF.

The genes are TRBV9 and TRBJ2-1; 7 bases align to TRBD2. The CDR3 totals 14 residues. Germline lookup yields CDR1 SGDLS and CDR2 YYNGEE. V was clipped by 0 bases and J by 9 bases; unmatched bases: 6. Here the CDR3 reads CASSVALAAVEQFF. CDR3 in DNA: TGTGCCAGCAGCGTAGCGCTAGCGGCGGTTGAGCAGTTCTTC.

The rearrangement joins TRBV5-1 to TRBJ1-2; 10 bases match TRBD1. Germline CDR1 is SGHRS and CDR2 is YFSETQ. The CDR3 contains 14 residues. The V gene end was trimmed by 4 bases and the J gene end by 5 bases; junction bases not matched to a gene: 5. This chain's CDR3 is CASSADRGGYGYTF. Written as DNA, the CDR3 is TGCGCCAGCAGCGCGGACAGGGGGGGGTATGGCTACACCTTC.

The genes are TRBV11-1 and TRBJ2-4; a possible D gene is TRBD2 (6 bases). The CDR3 totals 14 residues. V was pared by 1 base and J by 7 bases, with 11 bases between. In germline, CDR1 is SGHAT, CDR2 FQDESV (reference sequence). The CDR3, as DNA: TGTGCCAGCAGCTTAGATATCGGAGGGAACATTCAGTACTTC. Translated: CASSLDIGGNIQYF.

The chain links TRBV5-1 to TRBJ2-7; maybe TRBD1 (6 bases). V lost 2 bases, J lost 7 bases, and 13 bases lay in between. This CDR3 contains 13 residues. The V gene's germline CDR1 is SGHRS and CDR2 YFSETQ. Here the CDR3 reads CASSLKTGREQYF. As DNA, the CDR3 is TGCGCCAGCAGCTTAAAAACAGGGCGAGAGCAGTACTTC. Supplemented by reference TRBV5-1 and TRBJ2-7, the full variable domain reads KAGVTQTPRYLIKTRGQQVTLSCSPISGHRSVSWYQQTPGQGLQFLFEYFSETQRNKGNFPGRFSGRQFSNSRSEMNVSTLELGDSALYLCASSLKTGREQYFGPGTRLTVT.

The rearrangement uses TRBV2 and TRBJ2-2; 8 nucleotides match TRBD1. Germline-derived CDR1 and CDR2 are SNHLY and FYNNEI. The CDR3 runs 15 residues. J lost 1 base, V lost 7 bases, and 5 bases had no gene match. The CDR3 spells CASNLDRGNTGELFF. DNA for the CDR3: TGTGCCAGCAACCTAGACAGGGGGAACACCGGGGAGCTGTTTTTT.

The rearrangement uses TRBV19 and TRBJ1-4, with D perhaps TRBD1 (6 bases). This CDR3 spans 15 amino acids. The germline gives CDR1 LNHDA, CDR2 SQIVND (reference sequence). Trimming removed 0 bases from V and 1 base from J, with 6 bases in between. The CDR3 loop reads CASSIEGGTNEKLFF. CDR3 DNA sequence: TGTGCCAGTAGTATAGAAGGGGGAACTAATGAAAAACTGTTTTTT.

The chain carries TRBV11-2 and TRBJ2-5; D is possibly TRBD2 (7 bases). Germline V lookup: CDR1 SGHAT, CDR2 FQNNGV. The CDR3 has 18 residues. V was pared by 5 bases and J by 0 bases, with 22 bases between. This CDR3 reads CASSAGASGRGYQETQYF. DNA of the CDR3: TGTGCCAGCAGCGCTGGGGCTAGCGGAAGGGGGTACCAAGAGACCCAGTACTTC.